Included here is one TCR beta chain sequence, with context. Its antigen specificity is not known. No base qualities exist here, and no much larger clone lies one base off it. At the junction V is shortened by 2 bases and J by 5 bases; bases outside the gene matches: 4. The CDR3 spans 14 residues, from the cysteine through the phenylalanine. Only the CDR3 part of the read is kept: 42 bases, read in frame from the first base. For CDR1 and CDR2, the germline V gene lists MDHEN and SYDVKM. The donors were healthy, HIV-negative adults who had no recently reported acute infections or vaccinations. Every donor was a Caucasian adult residing in Nashville, Tennessee, USA. Magnetic negative selection was used to enrich CD4+ T cells, after which naive cells were positively selected on CD45RA and the negative fraction became the memory subset. Blood was collected by leukapheresis, and PBMCs were isolated by Ficoll-Histopaque density gradient centrifugation and then cryopreserved in liquid nitrogen vapor phase. Analytical flow cytometry was used to check the purity and quantity of every magnetically sorted T cell population. Genomic DNA was isolated from every sorted fraction and measured by UV absorbance on a Nanodrop 2000c.

Using the deep immunoSEQ assay, TCR CDR3 regions were amplified from genomic DNA by multiplex PCR. Extracted genomic DNA from each cell subset was distributed evenly across all wells of several immunoSEQ 96-well plates, and each plate was treated as a replicate. Each replicate PCR for sorted subsets received about 180 ng genomic DNA, equal to roughly 30,000 T cell genomes. Purified libraries were quantified with a Qubit 3.0 fluorometer, sized on a Bioanalyzer 2100, and re-quantified with the KAPA Library Quantification kit. Every immunoSEQ 96-well plate was sequenced on a dedicated single-read 150-cycle Illumina NextSeq 550 flow cell. Concerning the study's data processing: Because only junctional sequences without quality scores were contained in the immunoSEQ output, filtering matching that applied to full-length reads could not be performed. Sequences were annotated with PyIR, a Python wrapper for IgBLAST v1.9, using IMGT germline references to assign V/J genes and CDR3. Any read was removed if the V/J assignment was weak (E-value above 1e-6), the CDR3 was missing, or the read contained stop codons, out-of-frame junctions, or ambiguous translated residues. A V3J clonotype was defined by an identical inferred V gene, J gene, and CDR3 amino acid sequence. Percentage overlap between repertoires was calculated by dividing the number of shared unique clonotypes by the size of the smaller repertoire. Three approaches were used to assess repertoire richness: RTK rarefaction, the Chao1 estimator, and Recon v2.1 estimates of unobserved clonotypes. OLGA was used to compute generation probabilities for all TCRbeta clonotypes that the gDNA method yielded from a handful of donors. The table comes from immuneACCESS by way of TCRdb, which keeps in-frame sequences with V and J called. Part of the clones is missing from these tables; in studies checked, under half for an unresolved V gene and the rest for unknown reasons. For V, J and clone size, that table is used; D and trimming come from the DNA. The sample records approximately 700,000 clones, around four fifths of which are singletons. The ten most abundant clones make up about 1.8% of the sample.

This record comes from a study of shared clonotypes between healthy human individuals (dated by TCRdb to 2020 to 2021). For context, the study as a whole: The cohort included three men and a couple of women between 18 and 49 years of age. Per donor, three plates each were used for CD4 naive and CD4 memory, two for CD8 naive, and one for CD8 memory. The study deeply sequenced blood TCR repertoires of five healthy adults to estimate repertoire size and the extent of clonotype sharing between individuals. To increase sequencing depth and limit assay-specific biases, TCR repertoire library preparation and sequencing were carried out by different laboratories using diverse techniques. Each donor's leukapheresis produced roughly between roughly 0.85 and 10 billion PBMCs. Results the study describes overall, beyond this receptor: Across a few donors, around 5% of naive CD4, around 3.5% of naive CD8, 2.3% of memory CD4, and 0.4% of memory CD8 clonotypes were shared. Rarefaction of sorted-subset datasets indicated incomplete sequencing despite the large sequencing depth. Pairwise subsampling led to the expectation that sequencing depth would affect the degree of clonotype sharing among donors. Larger estimated clonotype richness was generally found for naive subsets than for memory subsets. The small number of donors limited the genetic and exposure-history diversity represented. Only blood was sampled, and tissue TCR repertoires likely differ from those in blood. Higher generation probabilities were observed for clonotypes shared by all four sorted-subset donors than for non-shared clonotypes.

The source is a woman aged 25 to 39 in good health. The receptor chain draws on TRBV28 and TRBJ2-3; 7 bases in the junction line up with TRBD1. Sequencing input: memory CD4+ T cells sorted from blood. This specimen's cell subset or site label, per the study, means: CD45RA-negative fraction. CDR3 region: CASSLEGAVDTQYF. In nucleotide form, the sequence is TGTGCCAGCAGTTTAGAGGGGGCCGTAGATACGCAGTATTTT.